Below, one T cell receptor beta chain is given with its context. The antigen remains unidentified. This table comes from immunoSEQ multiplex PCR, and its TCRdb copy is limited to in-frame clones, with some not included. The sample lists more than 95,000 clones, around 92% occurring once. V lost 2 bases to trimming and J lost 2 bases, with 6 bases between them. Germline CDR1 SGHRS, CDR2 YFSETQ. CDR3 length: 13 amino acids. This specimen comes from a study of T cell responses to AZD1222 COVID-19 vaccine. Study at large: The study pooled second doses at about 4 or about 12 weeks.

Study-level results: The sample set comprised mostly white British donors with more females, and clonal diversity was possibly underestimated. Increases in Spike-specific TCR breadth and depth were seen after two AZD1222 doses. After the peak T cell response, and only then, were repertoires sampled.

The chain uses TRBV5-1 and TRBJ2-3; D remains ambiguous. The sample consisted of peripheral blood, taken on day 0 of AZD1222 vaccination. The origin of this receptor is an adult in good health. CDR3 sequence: CASSFSPTDTQYF. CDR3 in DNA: TGCGCCAGCAGCTTTAGCCCCACAGATACGCAGTATTTT.